Below, 18 T cell receptor beta chains from the same sample are listed, as sequenced in a study of cytotoxic CD8 clonotypes in ibrutinib-treated CLL. Using immunoSEQ multiplex PCR, the repertoire was profiled, and TCRdb retains in-frame clones only, with some absent. This sample has roughly 130,000 clones, with approximately 90% found just once. Sequenced here: PBMCs, sampled after 12 months of ibrutinib treatment. The receptors stem from a human donor with chronic lymphocytic leukemia.

This clone occurred once. This sequence joins TRBV11-2 and TRBJ2-6, with D uncertain. Germline V gene data show CDR1 as SGHAT and CDR2 as FQNNGV. The ends were cut back, 1 base at V and 0 bases at J, with 4 bases in the middle. The CDR3 spans 15 residues. Written as DNA, the CDR3 is TGTGCCAGCAGCTTAGGGAGCTCTGGGGCCAACGTCCTGACTTTC. The encoded protein is CASSLGSSGANVLTF.

V is TRBV7-3 and J is TRBJ2-7; 11 positions match TRBD1. The CDR3 is made up of 13 amino acids. Germline lookup yields CDR1 SGHTA and CDR2 FQGTGA. The trim removed 5 bases at V and 7 bases at J, leaving 4 bases unmatched. The CDR3 here is CASSPDRGREQYF. CDR3 bases: TGTGCCAGCAGCCCGGACAGGGGGCGGGAGCAGTACTTC.

The chain links TRBV4-1 to TRBJ1-4; a possible D gene is TRBD1 (6 bases). The CDR3 sequence is 16 residues long. Germline V lookup: CDR1 MGHRA, CDR2 YSYEKL. V was cut by 0 bases and J by 6 bases, with 14 bases left in between. CDR3 sequence (DNA): TGCGCCAGCAGCCAAGATTCTGAACAGGGATATGAAAAACTGTTTTTT. Translated: CASSQDSEQGYEKLFF.

The V gene is TRBV9, the J gene TRBJ1-4; D is possibly TRBD1 (6 bases). CDR3 size: 14 residues. Germline V lookup: CDR1 SGDLS, CDR2 YYNGEE. The ends were cut back, 4 bases at V and 8 bases at J, with 15 bases in the middle. Written as DNA, the CDR3 is TGTGCCAGCAGCTATAGGGGGGACGCGGAAAAACTGTTTTTT. It encodes CASSYRGDAEKLFF.

The rearrangement uses TRBV4-2 and TRBJ2-7; 8 bases align to TRBD2. This CDR3 is built from 12 residues. J gave up 7 bases and V 5 bases, and 4 bases lay outside the gene matches. Germline CDR1 reads LGHNA; CDR2 reads YNFKEQ. The CDR3 DNA reads TGTGCCAGCAGCAAAGGCGGGGGGGAGCAGTACTTC. Translating gives CASSKGGGEQYF.

The genes are TRBV7-6 and TRBJ2-7; possibly TRBD1 for D (7 bases). Germline V gene lookup returns CDR1 SGHVS and CDR2 FNYEAQ. V lost 7 bases to trimming and J lost 2 bases, with 12 bases between them. The length of the CDR3 is 13 residues. The DNA for the CDR3 is TGTGCCAGCACTCCAGGGGGGACCTACGAGCAGTACTTC. Its translation is CASTPGGTYEQYF.

This clone occurred once. The chain recombines TRBV7-9 with TRBJ1-1, with D possibly matching TRBD1 (5 bases). The CDR3 contains 13 residues. Trimming removed 6 bases from V and 1 base from J, with 9 bases in between. Germline CDR1 and CDR2: SEHNR and FQNEAQ (reference sequence). CDR3 coding DNA: TGTGCCAGCAGATACACAGGGAACACTGAAGCTTTCTTT. It yields the protein CASRYTGNTEAFF.

The rearrangement links TRBV9 to TRBJ2-1; TRBD2 matches 10 bases. The CDR3 loop spans 17 amino acids. V gave up 0 bases and J gave up 1 base; unmatched junction bases: 4. The germline V gene encodes CDR1 SGDLS and CDR2 YYNGEE. Written as DNA, the CDR3 is TGTGCCAGCAGCGTAGGAACGGGACTAGCGTCCTACAATGAGCAGTTCTTC. This gives the protein CASSVGTGLASYNEQFF.

This clone is a singleton in its sample. The V call is TRBV6-1, the J call TRBJ2-7; TRBD1 might be the D (5 bases). V lost 4 bases, J lost 2 bases, and 6 bases lay in between. This CDR3 is 12 amino acids long. Looked up from germline, CDR1 is MNHNS and CDR2 is SASEGT. The CDR3 loop reads CASSGGPYEQYF. DNA for the CDR3: TGTGCCAGCAGTGGGGGCCCCTACGAGCAGTACTTC.

The V gene is TRBV9, the J gene TRBJ1-3; 7 bases line up with TRBD1. The trim removed 4 bases at V and 6 bases at J, leaving 7 bases unmatched. The CDR3 sequence is 14 residues long. The germline V gene has CDR1 SGDLS and CDR2 YYNGEE. DNA of the CDR3: TGTGCCAGCAGCCCGACAGGGAGAATAAACACCATATATTTT. Translation gives CASSPTGRINTIYF.

The chain couples TRBV19 to TRBJ1-5; D is possibly TRBD1 (5 bases). CDR1 and CDR2 (germline): LNHDA, SQIVND (reference sequence). V was pared by 5 bases and J by 6 bases, with 11 bases between. The CDR3 sequence is 13 residues long. The CDR3 DNA follows: TGTGCCAGTAGTCGTTTCGACAGTCAGCCCCAGCATTTT. Encoded protein: CASSRFDSQPQHF.

This chain joins TRBV5-1 and TRBJ1-2, with unresolved D. The V end lost 0 bases, the J end lost 4 bases, and 7 bases lay between the germline ends. The CDR3 has 13 residues. CDR1 is SGHRS and CDR2 is YFSETQ in the germline V gene. The CDR3 sequence is CASSLETSYGYTF. For the CDR3, the DNA is TGCGCCAGCAGCTTGGAGACAAGCTATGGCTACACCTTC.

The chain links TRBV5-1 to TRBJ1-5; the match to TRBD1 covers 7 bases. J gave up 12 bases and V 0 bases, and 6 bases lay outside the gene matches. Looked up from germline, CDR1 is SGHRS and CDR2 is YFSETQ. The CDR3 spans 13 residues. The CDR3 nucleotides are TGCGCCAGCAGCTTGGATGCAGGGGGGCACCAGCATTTT. Its translation: CASSLDAGGHQHF. Combining the CDR3 with reference TRBV5-1 and TRBJ1-5 gives the whole variable domain KAGVTQTPRYLIKTRGQQVTLSCSPISGHRSVSWYQQTPGQGLQFLFEYFSETQRNKGNFPGRFSGRQFSNSRSEMNVSTLELGDSALYLCASSLDAGGHQHFGDGTRLSIL.

In this sample, this clone turned up once. The rearrangement uses TRBV14 and TRBJ2-5, with D possibly matching TRBD1 (5 bases). V lost 1 base to trimming and J lost 5 bases, with 17 bases between them. CDR1 SGHDN and CDR2 FVKESK come from the germline V gene. This CDR3 contains 16 residues. CDR3 bases: TGTGCCAGCAGCCAAGTTCCGCAGGGCCCGAGGGAGACCCAGTACTTC. This codes for CASSQVPQGPRETQYF.

The V gene is TRBV7-2, the J gene TRBJ2-5; no reliable D call. Germline V gives CDR1 SGHTA, CDR2 FQGNSA. Between the trimmed V and J ends, which lost 3 bases and 1 base, there was a span of 9 bases. This CDR3 has 14 residues. The CDR3, as DNA: TGTGCCAGCAGCTTCTCCGGTTTCCAAGAGACCCAGTACTTC. Translated: CASSFSGFQETQYF.

The gene calls are TRBV7-6 and TRBJ2-1; D might be TRBD1 (6 bases). V was cut by 6 bases and J by 3 bases, with 15 bases left in between. This CDR3 contains 15 residues. Germline CDR1 reads SGHVS; CDR2 reads FNYEAQ. The CDR3 nucleotides read TGTGCCAGCAGTCAAACCACAGGGATCTACAATGAGCAGTTCTTC. As protein: CASSQTTGIYNEQFF.

This chain uses TRBV6-6 with TRBJ2-3; no definite D call. V was pared by 5 bases and J by 4 bases, with 13 bases between. This CDR3 is 14 amino acids long. Germline CDR1 is MNHNY and CDR2 is SVGAGI (reference sequence). CDR3 region: CASSPLVNADTQYF. The CDR3 coding sequence is TGTGCCAGCAGTCCCCTGGTGAATGCAGATACGCAGTATTTT.

The table lists this clone with a few counts. The chain is built from TRBV28 and TRBJ2-7, with TRBD1 matching 11 bases. Trimming cost V 3 bases and J 2 bases; bases outside gene matches: 3. The CDR3 sequence is 15 residues long. Germline assignment: CDR1 MDHEN and CDR2 SYDVKM. CDR3 region: CASSFSGQGAYEQYF. In DNA, the CDR3 is TGTGCCAGCAGTTTTTCGGGACAGGGGGCCTACGAGCAGTACTTC.